This T cell receptor beta chain was profiled in a study of T cells in Graves' hyperthyroidism and ophthalmopathy. Amplification of TCR beta CDR3 regions was performed using RNA transcripts as template. The TCR CDR3 first-round RT-PCR relied on the HTBI primer set. TCRdb fed the multiplex PCR reads into MiXCR, producing one record per CDR3 protein. The sample shows roughly 710,000 distinct CDR3 sequences, about 35% of them seen only once. The sequence derives from a middle-aged woman with Graves' hyperthyroidism. Sequencing was performed on blood.

The DNA for the CDR3 is TGTGCCAGCAGCCGAGTGGGGGGAGCGACAGGGTACATGAACACTGAAGCTTTCTTT. Translation gives CASSRVGGATGYMNTEAFF. The V gene is TRBV7-4, the J gene TRBJ1-1, with 7 bases lining up with TRBD1. Germline loops: CDR1 SGHVT, CDR2 SQSDAQ. V shed 5 bases, J shed 0 bases, and the junction held 18 bases outside the gene matches. This CDR3 is built from 19 residues.